One and the same sample provided the 19 T cell receptor beta chains below, sequenced in a study of OX40 agonist ivuxolimab in advanced cancers. Sequencing was performed with immunoSEQ multiplex PCR; in TCRdb, only in-frame clones are kept and a portion is missing. Of roughly 80,000 clones detected, about 93% appear once; the ten largest clones hold around 15%. The sample here was CD4+ or CD8+ T cells sorted from blood, taken in a trial of the OX40 agonist ivuxolimab. These receptors came from an adult with an advanced solid tumor such as melanoma, head and neck, liver or kidney cancer.

There are a few counts of this clone. The rearrangement uses TRBV19 and TRBJ1-1; 8 bases align to TRBD1. CDR1 is LNHDA, CDR2 SQIVND, per germline (reference sequence). J lost 4 bases, V lost 4 bases, and 5 bases had no gene match. The CDR3 totals 14 residues. Written as DNA, the CDR3 is TGTGCCAGTAGTACTTGGACAGGGAGCACTGAAGCTTTCTTT. It encodes CASSTWTGSTEAFF.

The J gene is TRBJ2-3, the V gene TRBV18, with 13 bases aligning to TRBD2. The CDR3 runs 17 residues. The V gene's germline CDR1 is KGHSH and CDR2 LQKENI. Trimming removed 4 bases from V and 3 bases from J; junction bases left unmatched: 7. In nucleotides, the CDR3 is TGTGCCAGCTCACTCATACTAGCGGGGGGGCGAACAGATACGCAGTATTTT. Amino acids: CASSLILAGGRTDTQYF. The entire variable domain, with the rest obtained from reference TRBV18 and TRBJ2-3, is as follows: NAGVMQNPRHLVRRRGQEARLRCSPMKGHSHVYWYRQLPEEGLKFMVYLQKENIIDESGMPKERFSAEFPKEGPSILRIQQVVRGDSAAYFCASSLILAGGRTDTQYFGPGTRLTVL.

This chain connects TRBV28 to TRBJ1-5, with D possibly matching TRBD1 (6 bases). The CDR3 covers 15 residues. Germline loops: CDR1 MDHEN, CDR2 SYDVKM. V lost 6 bases to trimming and J lost 2 bases, with 14 bases between them. The CDR3 loop is CASSPTGIRNQPQHF. CDR3 DNA sequence: TGTGCCAGCAGCCCTACAGGGATCCGCAATCAGCCCCAGCATTTT.

This rearrangement joins TRBV5-1 to TRBJ2-3; 9 nucleotides align to TRBD2. Germline V gene sequence: CDR1 SGHRS, CDR2 YFSETQ. The CDR3 has 18 amino acids. J lost 0 bases, V lost 4 bases, and 12 bases had no gene match. The DNA for the CDR3 is TGCGCCAGCAGCGCCCACAATACCCTAGCGGGGAGCACAGATACGCAGTATTTT. Protein sequence: CASSAHNTLAGSTDTQYF.

This chain's CDR3 is CASSPLDRNPSGANVLTF. CDR3 bases: TGTGCCAGCAGCCCCCTGGACAGGAACCCTTCTGGGGCCAACGTCCTGACTTTC. V and J are TRBV9 and TRBJ2-6; TRBD1 agrees at 7 bases. The CDR3 runs to 18 residues. Germline CDR1 is SGDLS and CDR2 is YYNGEE. The V segment lost 4 bases and the J segment 1 base; nucleotides outside the gene matches: 11.

The V call is TRBV25-1, the J call TRBJ2-2; D assignment may be TRBD1 or TRBD2 (5 bases each). CDR3 length equals 13 residues. The V gene lost 1 base and the J gene lost 6 bases, with 6 bases spanning the gap. Germline lookup yields CDR1 MGHDK and CDR2 SYGVNS. The CDR3 reads CASSEWGSGELFF. In nucleotides, the CDR3 is TGTGCCAGCAGTGAATGGGGGTCCGGGGAGCTGTTTTTT.

This chain links TRBV9 with TRBJ2-3; 10 nucleotides agree with TRBD2. V was clipped by 3 bases and J by 6 bases; unmatched bases: 4. The CDR3 runs 14 residues. Germline V CDR1 and CDR2: SGDLS, YYNGEE. DNA of the CDR3: TGTGCCAGCAGCGGCGGACTAGCGGCGGATACGCAGTATTTT. Amino acids: CASSGGLAADTQYF.

For the CDR3, the DNA is TGTGCCAGCACCGGTAGCGGGGGGGCTGCAGATACGCAGTATTTT. Translated: CASTGSGGAADTQYF. The V call is TRBV27, the J call TRBJ2-3; 11 bases agree with TRBD2. Germline CDR1 reads MNHEY; CDR2 reads SMNVEV (reference sequence). V shed 7 bases and J 4 bases; nucleotides not matched to a gene: 7. This CDR3 comprises 15 residues.

The genes are TRBV19 and TRBJ2-7; D gene uncertain. Germline CDR1 is LNHDA and CDR2 is SQIVND (reference sequence). V lost 3 bases and J lost 2, with 8 bases in between. The CDR3 sequence is 13 residues long. CDR3 bases: TGTGCCAGTAGTATTATAGATGCCTACGAGCAGTACTTC. It specifies CASSIIDAYEQYF.

V gene TRBV2 combines with J gene TRBJ1-5; D not resolved. V lost 7 bases, J lost 0 bases, and 13 bases lay in between. CDR3 size: 15 residues. Per the germline V gene, CDR1 is SNHLY and CDR2 is FYNNEI. The CDR3 DNA is TGTGCCAGCACCGCCGGGCCAAATAGCAATCAGCCCCAGCATTTT. It is translated as CASTAGPNSNQPQHF. Variable domain in full (rest from reference TRBV2 and TRBJ1-5): EPEVTQTPSHQVTQMGQEVILRCVPISNHLYFYWYRQILGQKVEFLVSFYNNEISEKSEIFDDQFSVERPDGSNFTLKIRSTKLEDSAMYFCASTAGPNSNQPQHFGDGTRLSIL.

The chain recombines TRBV4-1 with TRBJ2-5, with TRBD1 as a possible D gene (5 bases). V was clipped by 4 bases and J by 0 bases, with 15 bases between them. The CDR3 loop spans 16 amino acids. The V gene's germline CDR1 is MGHRA and CDR2 YSYEKL. The DNA of the CDR3 is TGCGCCAGCAGCCCTGGGGCAGGGCGGTACCAAGAGACCCAGTACTTC. The encoded protein is CASSPGAGRYQETQYF.

The gene calls are TRBV6-5 and TRBJ2-1; D perhaps matches TRBD2 (5 bases). This CDR3 comprises 15 residues. V lost 4 bases and J lost 1, with 11 bases in between. Germline V gene data show CDR1 as MNHEY and CDR2 as SVGAGI. The CDR3 sequence is CASSLLEGSYNEQFF. Written as DNA, the CDR3 is TGTGCCAGCAGTTTACTAGAGGGATCCTACAATGAGCAGTTCTTC.

This clone was detected only once. This rearrangement joins TRBV28 to TRBJ2-5, with D perhaps matching TRBD2 (5 bases). Near its end, the DNA agrees better with TRBJ2-7, so the J call may be wrong. Germline CDR1 reads MDHEN; CDR2 reads SYDVKM. The CDR3 runs 15 residues. This CDR3 reads CASSSPRRSSYEQYF. As DNA, the CDR3 is TGTGCCAGCAGTTCCCCCAGGAGGAGCTCCTACGAGCAGTACTTC.

This chain uses TRBV28 with TRBJ2-7, with D possibly being TRBD2 (5 bases). V was cut by 6 bases and J by 0 bases, with 15 bases left in between. Germline V gene data show CDR1 as MDHEN and CDR2 as SYDVKM. This CDR3 comprises 15 residues. Written as DNA, the CDR3 is TGTGCCAGCAGACCGAGCGGAAGCCTCTCCTACGAGCAGTACTTC. It encodes CASRPSGSLSYEQYF.

The rearrangement links TRBV27 to TRBJ1-2; TRBD1 might be the D (5 bases). Germline CDR1 is MNHEY and CDR2 is SMNVEV (reference sequence). This CDR3 is built from 15 residues. With 3 bases removed from V and 4 bases from J, the gap between germline ends came to 15 bases. CDR3 amino acids: CASSFSEWGAYGYTF. CDR3 DNA: TGTGCCAGCAGTTTTTCGGAATGGGGCGCCTATGGCTACACCTTC.

The DNA for the CDR3 is TGTGCCAGCAGCCGCTCTACGCCGGGGGCGGGTGTCGCCGGCGGCTACACCTTC. This encodes CASSRSTPGAGVAGGYTF. The genes are TRBV7-9 and TRBJ1-2, with a weak D call TRBD1 (6 bases). The germline V gene encodes CDR1 SEHNR and CDR2 FQNEAQ (reference sequence). Trimming cost V 5 bases and J 8 bases, with 30 bases left between them. The CDR3 extends over 18 amino acids.

In its sample, this clone was seen a few times. The chain is built from TRBV29-1 and TRBJ2-1, with D uncertain. Trimming pared 2 bases from V and 6 bases from J, leaving 8 bases between. This CDR3 has 12 amino acids. Per germline, CDR1 SQVTM and CDR2 ANQGSEA. CDR3: CSVEWYSNEQFF. Here the CDR3 DNA reads TGCAGCGTTGAATGGTACAGCAATGAGCAGTTCTTC.

This chain links TRBV9 with TRBJ2-2; tentative D call: TRBD2 (5 bases). This CDR3 spans 14 amino acids. Trimming took 4 bases from V and 5 from J, leaving 12 bases between them. CDR1 is SGDLS, CDR2 YYNGEE, per germline. Here the CDR3 DNA reads TGTGCCAGCAGCCCCTGGACTGGGACCGGGGAGCTGTTTTTT. This sequence encodes CASSPWTGTGELFF.

The chain uses TRBV13 and TRBJ1-1; D gene unclear. Per germline, CDR1 PRHDT and CDR2 FYEKMQ (reference sequence). The CDR3 sequence is 12 residues long. The V end lost 4 bases, the J end lost 4 bases, and 7 bases lay between the germline ends. The DNA for the CDR3 is TGTGCCAGCAGCTCACTAAGCACTGAAGCTTTCTTT. It encodes CASSSLSTEAFF.